These T cell receptor beta chains were read from a single sample in a study of blood T cell repertoires in COVID-19. Using immunoSEQ multiplex PCR, the repertoire was profiled, and TCRdb retains in-frame clones only, with some absent. The table includes 300,000 to 350,000 clones, more than 70% detected once. Sequencing was performed on PBMCs or T cells enriched from blood (not recorded which). Receptors originate from a woman in her thirties who had been exposed to COVID-19. Each CDR3 is given with its conserved first and last residue. The order of the fields is clone size, D gene, J gene, V gene, CDR3 length, CDR3 DNA, CDR3 protein. The D gene is left open where the match is weak. The size entry is marked missing in some rows and otherwise reads once, few, many or a size class.

abundance: once; d_gene: .; j_gene: TRBJ2-7; v_gene: TRBV10-3; len: 13; CDR3nt: TGTGCCATCAGCCTGACAGTAAGCTACGAGCAGTACTTC; CDR3aa: CAISLTVSYEQYF
abundance: .; d_gene: .; j_gene: TRBJ2-5; v_gene: TRBV5-1; len: 15; CDR3nt: TGCGCCAGCAGCTTCGGCCGGAGTGGGCAAGAGACCCAGTACTTC; CDR3aa: CASSFGRSGQETQYF
abundance: .; d_gene: .; j_gene: TRBJ2-2; v_gene: TRBV12-3/TRBV12-4; len: 12; CDR3nt: TGTGCCAGCAGGTTTGGGAGGGGGGAGCTGTTTTTT; CDR3aa: CASRFGRGELFF
abundance: .; d_gene: .; j_gene: TRBJ2-5; v_gene: TRBV15; len: 16; CDR3nt: TGTGCCACCAGCAGAGATCAAGTCCGACTCCAAGAGACCCAGTACTTC; CDR3aa: CATSRDQVRLQETQYF
abundance: .; d_gene: .; j_gene: TRBJ2-7; v_gene: TRBV5-5; len: 15; CDR3nt: TGTGCCAGCAGCTTGGAAAGCGGAAGCTCCTACGAGCAGTACTTC; CDR3aa: CASSLESGSSYEQYF
abundance: .; d_gene: .; j_gene: TRBJ2-7; v_gene: TRBV28; len: 15; CDR3nt: TGTGCCAGCAGTTCTCCCGGGATCCCGGGCTACGAGCAGTACTTC; CDR3aa: CASSSPGIPGYEQYF
abundance: .; d_gene: TRBD1; j_gene: TRBJ2-5; v_gene: TRBV14; len: 16; CDR3nt: TGTGCCAGCAGCCAGGGGGACAGGGTGACCGAAGAGACCCAGTACTTC; CDR3aa: CASSQGDRVTEETQYF
abundance: once; d_gene: TRBD1; j_gene: TRBJ2-7; v_gene: TRBV7-9; len: 14; CDR3nt: TGTGCCAGCAGCTCAACTCGGGACAGCTACGAGCAGTACTTC; CDR3aa: CASSSTRDSYEQYF
abundance: .; d_gene: TRBD1; j_gene: TRBJ1-2; v_gene: TRBV6-5; len: 12; CDR3nt: TGTGCCATTCTTACAGGGGTGTATGGCTACACCTTC; CDR3aa: CAILTGVYGYTF
abundance: .; d_gene: .; j_gene: TRBJ2-7; v_gene: TRBV7-9; len: 14; CDR3nt: TGTGCCAGCAGCTTAGATCAGATCGTGTGGGAGCAGTACTTC; CDR3aa: CASSLDQIVWEQYF
abundance: .; d_gene: .; j_gene: TRBJ2-5; v_gene: TRBV5-1; len: 15; CDR3nt: TGCGCCAGCAGCTTGATGCCCGCAGGTTTTGAGACCCAGTACTTC; CDR3aa: CASSLMPAGFETQYF
abundance: .; d_gene: TRBD1; j_gene: TRBJ1-2; v_gene: TRBV5-1; len: 13; CDR3nt: TGCGCCAGCAGCTCGGGACAGCTCTATGGCTACACCTTC; CDR3aa: CASSSGQLYGYTF
abundance: .; d_gene: .; j_gene: TRBJ1-1; v_gene: TRBV9; len: 15; CDR3nt: TGTGCCAGCAGCGTAGCCCAAACAGGGTTTAGTGAAGCTTTCTTT; CDR3aa: CASSVAQTGFSEAFF
abundance: once; d_gene: TRBD1; j_gene: TRBJ1-4; v_gene: TRBV7-9; len: 14; CDR3nt: TGTGCCAGCCAGGACAGGAGGGCTAATGAAAAACTGTTTTTT; CDR3aa: CASQDRRANEKLFF
abundance: .; d_gene: .; j_gene: TRBJ2-2; v_gene: TRBV7-3; len: 17; CDR3nt: TGTGCCAGCAGCTTTTCCGGGAAAAAGGTGAACACCGGGGAGCTGTTTTTT; CDR3aa: CASSFSGKKVNTGELFF
abundance: once; d_gene: TRBD2; j_gene: TRBJ2-1; v_gene: TRBV2; len: 19; CDR3nt: TGTGCCAGCAGTGATGGTTTTAGCGGGACGGCCCCCCCCTACAATGAGCAGTTCTTC; CDR3aa: CASSDGFSGTAPPYNEQFF
abundance: .; d_gene: TRBD1; j_gene: TRBJ2-7; v_gene: TRBV12-5; len: 15; CDR3nt: TGTGCTAGTGGTTTGCCAGGCGTCAGGGGGACCGAGCAGTACTTC; CDR3aa: CASGLPGVRGTEQYF
abundance: .; d_gene: .; j_gene: TRBJ2-1; v_gene: TRBV5-1; len: 16; CDR3nt: TGCGCCAGCAGCCCGGCCGGGGATATGGTCCACAATGAGCAGTTCTTC; CDR3aa: CASSPAGDMVHNEQFF
abundance: .; d_gene: .; j_gene: TRBJ2-7; v_gene: TRBV30; len: 15; CDR3nt: TGTGCCTGGAGTGTACTGTCTGGGGCCTCACGAGAGCAGTACTTC; CDR3aa: CAWSVLSGASREQYF
abundance: .; d_gene: .; j_gene: TRBJ1-3; v_gene: TRBV11-3; len: 16; CDR3nt: TGTGCCAGCAGCCATGGGGGGGCTGACTCTGGAAACACCATATATTTT; CDR3aa: CASSHGGADSGNTIYF
abundance: .; d_gene: TRBD1; j_gene: TRBJ1-4; v_gene: TRBV5-1; len: 14; CDR3nt: TGCGCCAGCAGCCTCGACAGGGTTACTGAAAAACTGTTTTTT; CDR3aa: CASSLDRVTEKLFF
abundance: .; d_gene: .; j_gene: TRBJ2-7; v_gene: TRBV30; len: 11; CDR3nt: TGTGCCTGGAGTAGCACCTACGAGCAGTACTTC; CDR3aa: CAWSSTYEQYF
abundance: .; d_gene: .; j_gene: TRBJ2-1; v_gene: TRBV10-3; len: 15; CDR3nt: TGTGCCACCTGGACCCCGGACACCTCCTACAATGAGCAGTTCTTC; CDR3aa: CATWTPDTSYNEQFF
abundance: .; d_gene: .; j_gene: TRBJ2-5; v_gene: TRBV3-1/TRBV3-2; len: 14; CDR3nt: TGTGCCAGCAGCCAAGTAAAGGGTGGGGGCCACGAGTACTTC; CDR3aa: CASSQVKGGGHEYF
abundance: once; d_gene: .; j_gene: TRBJ1-6; v_gene: TRBV18; len: 14; CDR3nt: TGTGCCAGCTCACCAGGAGGCAATAATTCACCCCTCCACTTT; CDR3aa: CASSPGGNNSPLHF
abundance: .; d_gene: .; j_gene: TRBJ2-1; v_gene: TRBV9; len: 16; CDR3nt: TGTGCCAGCAGCGTATTTGGGGCTAGCTCCTACAATGAGCAGTTCTTC; CDR3aa: CASSVFGASSYNEQFF
abundance: .; d_gene: TRBD1; j_gene: TRBJ2-1; v_gene: TRBV19; len: 16; CDR3nt: TGTGCCAGTAGTTTGAGACAGGGGCTATCCTACAATGAGCAGTTCTTC; CDR3aa: CASSLRQGLSYNEQFF
abundance: .; d_gene: .; j_gene: TRBJ1-5; v_gene: TRBV18; len: 14; CDR3nt: TGTGCCAGCTCACCGAGCCAGGGGAATCAGCCCCAGCATTTT; CDR3aa: CASSPSQGNQPQHF
abundance: .; d_gene: .; j_gene: TRBJ1-1; v_gene: TRBV9; len: 14; CDR3nt: TGTGCCAGCAGCAGGACGACAGCGAACACTGAAGCTTTCTTT; CDR3aa: CASSRTTANTEAFF
abundance: .; d_gene: TRBD2; j_gene: TRBJ2-7; v_gene: TRBV19; len: 14; CDR3nt: TGTGCCAGTAGTACCCCCGGACTAGTATACGAGCAGTACTTC; CDR3aa: CASSTPGLVYEQYF
abundance: few; d_gene: TRBD2; j_gene: TRBJ2-3; v_gene: TRBV7-3; len: 16; CDR3nt: TGTGCCAGCAGCACTACCTCTAGCGGATACACAGATACGCAGTATTTT; CDR3aa: CASSTTSSGYTDTQYF